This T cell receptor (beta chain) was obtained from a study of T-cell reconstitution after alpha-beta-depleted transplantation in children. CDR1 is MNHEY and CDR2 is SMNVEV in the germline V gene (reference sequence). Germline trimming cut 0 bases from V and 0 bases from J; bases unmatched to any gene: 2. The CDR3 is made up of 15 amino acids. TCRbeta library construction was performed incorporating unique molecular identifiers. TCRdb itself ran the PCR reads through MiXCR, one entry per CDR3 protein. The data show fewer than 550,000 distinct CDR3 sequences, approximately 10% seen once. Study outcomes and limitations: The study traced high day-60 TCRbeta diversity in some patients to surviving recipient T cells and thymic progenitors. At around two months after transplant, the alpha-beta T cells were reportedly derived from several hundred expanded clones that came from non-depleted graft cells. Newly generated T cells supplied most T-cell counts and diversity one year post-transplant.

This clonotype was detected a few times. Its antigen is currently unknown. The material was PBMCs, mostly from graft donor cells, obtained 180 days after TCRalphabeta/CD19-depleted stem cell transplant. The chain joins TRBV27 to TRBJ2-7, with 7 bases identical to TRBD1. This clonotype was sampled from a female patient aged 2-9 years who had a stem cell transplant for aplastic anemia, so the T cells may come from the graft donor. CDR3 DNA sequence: TGTGCCAGCAGTTTATCCCGACAGGGCTCCTACGAGCAGTACGTC. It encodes CASSLSRQGSYEQYV.